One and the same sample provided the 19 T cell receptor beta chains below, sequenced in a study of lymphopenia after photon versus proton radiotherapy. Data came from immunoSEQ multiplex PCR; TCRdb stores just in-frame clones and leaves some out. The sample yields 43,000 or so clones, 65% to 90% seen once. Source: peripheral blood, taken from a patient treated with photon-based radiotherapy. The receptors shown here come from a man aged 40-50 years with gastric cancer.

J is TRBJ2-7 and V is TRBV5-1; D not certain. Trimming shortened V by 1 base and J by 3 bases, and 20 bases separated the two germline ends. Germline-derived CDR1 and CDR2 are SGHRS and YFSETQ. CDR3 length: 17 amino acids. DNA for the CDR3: TGCGCCAGCAGCTTGCCCGTACCGCCCCCGTACAGCTACGAGCAGTACTTC. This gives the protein CASSLPVPPPYSYEQYF.

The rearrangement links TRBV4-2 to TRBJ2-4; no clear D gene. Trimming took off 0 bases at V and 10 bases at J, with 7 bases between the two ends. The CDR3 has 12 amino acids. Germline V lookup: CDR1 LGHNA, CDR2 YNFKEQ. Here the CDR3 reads CASSQESGIQYF. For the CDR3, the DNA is TGTGCCAGCAGCCAAGAATCCGGGATTCAGTACTTC.

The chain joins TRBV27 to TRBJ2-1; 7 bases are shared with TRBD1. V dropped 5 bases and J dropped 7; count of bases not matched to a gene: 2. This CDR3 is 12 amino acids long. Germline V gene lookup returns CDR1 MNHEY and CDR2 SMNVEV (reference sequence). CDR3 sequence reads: CASSRTGNEQFF. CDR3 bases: TGTGCCAGCAGTAGGACAGGTAATGAGCAGTTCTTC.

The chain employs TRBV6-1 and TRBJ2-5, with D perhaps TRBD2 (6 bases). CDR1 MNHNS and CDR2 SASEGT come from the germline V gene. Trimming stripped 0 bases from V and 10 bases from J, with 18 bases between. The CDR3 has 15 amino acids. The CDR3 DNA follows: TGTGCCAGCAGTGAAGCGGCGGGGCTAGCCACCGACCAGTACTTC. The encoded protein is CASSEAAGLATDQYF.

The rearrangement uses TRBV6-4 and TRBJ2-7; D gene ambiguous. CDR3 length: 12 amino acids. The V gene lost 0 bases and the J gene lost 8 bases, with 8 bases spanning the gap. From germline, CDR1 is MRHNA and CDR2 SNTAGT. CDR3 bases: TGTGCCAGCAGTGACTCGGGCCGAAAGCAGTACTTC. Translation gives CASSDSGRKQYF.

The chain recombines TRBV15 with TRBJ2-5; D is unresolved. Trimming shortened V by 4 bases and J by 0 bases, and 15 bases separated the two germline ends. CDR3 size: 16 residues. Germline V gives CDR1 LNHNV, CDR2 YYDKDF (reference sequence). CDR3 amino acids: CATSTSRVANQETQYF. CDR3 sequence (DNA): TGTGCCACCAGCACCTCCCGGGTGGCTAACCAAGAGACCCAGTACTTC.

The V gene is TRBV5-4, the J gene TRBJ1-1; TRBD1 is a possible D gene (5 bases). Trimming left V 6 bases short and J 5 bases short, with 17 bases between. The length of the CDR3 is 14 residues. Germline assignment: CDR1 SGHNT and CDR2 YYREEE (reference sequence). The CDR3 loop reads CASTPGGVRTEAFF. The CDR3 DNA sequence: TGTGCCAGCACCCCGGGGGGTGTGAGAACTGAAGCTTTCTTT.

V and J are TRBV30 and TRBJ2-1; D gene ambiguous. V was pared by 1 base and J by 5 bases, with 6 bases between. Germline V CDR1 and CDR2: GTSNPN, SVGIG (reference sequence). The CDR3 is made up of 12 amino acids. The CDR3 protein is CAWSDRDNEQFF. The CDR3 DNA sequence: TGTGCCTGGAGTGACAGAGACAATGAGCAGTTCTTC.

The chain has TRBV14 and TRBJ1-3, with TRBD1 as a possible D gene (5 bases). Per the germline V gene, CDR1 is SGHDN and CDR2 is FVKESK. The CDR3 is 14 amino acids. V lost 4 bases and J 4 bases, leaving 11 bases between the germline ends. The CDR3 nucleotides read TGTGCCAGCAGCCCGGGGGGATACGGAAACACCATATATTTT. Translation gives CASSPGGYGNTIYF.

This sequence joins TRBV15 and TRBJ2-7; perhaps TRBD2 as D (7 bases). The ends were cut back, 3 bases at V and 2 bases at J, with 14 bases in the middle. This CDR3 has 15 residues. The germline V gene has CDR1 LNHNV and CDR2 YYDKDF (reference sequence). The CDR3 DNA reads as TGTGCCACCAGCAGGGGGGGGCAGGGACCCTACGAGCAGTACTTC. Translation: CATSRGGQGPYEQYF.

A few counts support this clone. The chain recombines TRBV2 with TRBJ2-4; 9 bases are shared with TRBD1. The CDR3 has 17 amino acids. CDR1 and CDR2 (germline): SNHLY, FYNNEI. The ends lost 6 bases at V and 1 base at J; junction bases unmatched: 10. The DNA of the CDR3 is TGTGCCAGCAGGAAGACAGGGGGTGAGGCGGCCAAAAACATTCAGTACTTC. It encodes CASRKTGGEAAKNIQYF. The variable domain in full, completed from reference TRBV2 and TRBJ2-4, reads EPEVTQTPSHQVTQMGQEVILRCVPISNHLYFYWYRQILGQKVEFLVSFYNNEISEKSEIFDDQFSVERPDGSNFTLKIRSTKLEDSAMYFCASRKTGGEAAKNIQYFGAGTRLSVL.

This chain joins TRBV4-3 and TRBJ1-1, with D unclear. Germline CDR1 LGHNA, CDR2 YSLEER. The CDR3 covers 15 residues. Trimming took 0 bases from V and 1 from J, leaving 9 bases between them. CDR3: CASSQELTPNTEAFF. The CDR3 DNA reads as TGCGCCAGCAGCCAAGAATTGACACCGAACACTGAAGCTTTCTTT.

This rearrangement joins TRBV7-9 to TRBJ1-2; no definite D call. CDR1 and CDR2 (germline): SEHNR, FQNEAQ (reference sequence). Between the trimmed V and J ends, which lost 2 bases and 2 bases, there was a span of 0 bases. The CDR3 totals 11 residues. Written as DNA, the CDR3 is TGTGCCAGCAGCTTAAACTATGGCTACACCTTC. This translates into CASSLNYGYTF.

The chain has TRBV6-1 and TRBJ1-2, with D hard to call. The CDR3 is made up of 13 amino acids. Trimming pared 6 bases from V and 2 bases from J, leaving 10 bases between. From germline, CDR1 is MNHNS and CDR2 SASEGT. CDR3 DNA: TGTGCCAGCAGGATAGGGATGAACTATGGCTACACCTTC. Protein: CASRIGMNYGYTF.

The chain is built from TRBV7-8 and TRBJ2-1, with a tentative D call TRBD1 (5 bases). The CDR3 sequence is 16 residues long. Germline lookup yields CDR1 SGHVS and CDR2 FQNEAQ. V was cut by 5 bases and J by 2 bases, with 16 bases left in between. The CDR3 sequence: CASSQRGGAAYNEQFF. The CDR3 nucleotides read TGTGCCAGCAGCCAAAGGGGCGGCGCCGCCTACAATGAGCAGTTCTTC.

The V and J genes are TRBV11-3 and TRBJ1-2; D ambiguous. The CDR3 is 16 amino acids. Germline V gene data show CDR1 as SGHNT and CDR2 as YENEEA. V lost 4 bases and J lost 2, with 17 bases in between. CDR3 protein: CASSSRSESPNYGYTF. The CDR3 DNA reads TGTGCCAGCAGCTCCCGCTCGGAGTCTCCGAACTATGGCTACACCTTC.

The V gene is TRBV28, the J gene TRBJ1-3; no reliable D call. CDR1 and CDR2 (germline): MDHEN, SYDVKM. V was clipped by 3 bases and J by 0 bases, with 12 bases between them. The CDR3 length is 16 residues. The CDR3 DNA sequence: TGTGCCAGCAGTTTTCAGCACACCGACTCTGGAAACACCATATATTTT. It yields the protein CASSFQHTDSGNTIYF. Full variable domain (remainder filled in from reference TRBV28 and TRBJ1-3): DVKVTQSSRYLVKRTGEKVFLECVQDMDHENMFWYRQDPGLGLRLIYFSYDVKMKEKGDIPEGYSVSREKKERFSLILESASTNQTSMYLCASSFQHTDSGNTIYFGEGSWLTVV.

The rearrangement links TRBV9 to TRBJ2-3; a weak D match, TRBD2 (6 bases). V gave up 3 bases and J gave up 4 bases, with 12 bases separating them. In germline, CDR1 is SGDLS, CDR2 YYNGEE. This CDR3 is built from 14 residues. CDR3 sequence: CASSDSKRADTQYF. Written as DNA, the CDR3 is TGTGCCAGCAGCGACTCTAAGCGGGCAGATACGCAGTATTTT.

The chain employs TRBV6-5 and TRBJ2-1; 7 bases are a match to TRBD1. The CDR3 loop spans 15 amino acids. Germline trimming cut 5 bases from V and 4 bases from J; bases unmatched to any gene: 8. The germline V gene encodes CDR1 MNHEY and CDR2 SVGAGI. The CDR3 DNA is TGTGCCAGCAGTAGTACAGGGGTCAATTACAATGAGCAGTTCTTC. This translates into CASSSTGVNYNEQFF.